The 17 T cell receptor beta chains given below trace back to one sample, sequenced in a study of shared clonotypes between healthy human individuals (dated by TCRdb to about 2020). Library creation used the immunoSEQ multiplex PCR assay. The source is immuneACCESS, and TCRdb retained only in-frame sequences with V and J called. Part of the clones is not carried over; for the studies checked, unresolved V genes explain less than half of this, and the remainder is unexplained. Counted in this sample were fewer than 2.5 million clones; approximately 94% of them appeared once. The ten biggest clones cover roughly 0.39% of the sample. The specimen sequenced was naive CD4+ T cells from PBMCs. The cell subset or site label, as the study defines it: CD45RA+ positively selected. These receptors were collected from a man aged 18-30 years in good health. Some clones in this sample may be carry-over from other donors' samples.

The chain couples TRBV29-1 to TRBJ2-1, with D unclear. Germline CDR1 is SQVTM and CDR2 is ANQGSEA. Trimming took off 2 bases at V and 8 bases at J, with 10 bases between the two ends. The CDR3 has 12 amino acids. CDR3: CSVERASHEQFF. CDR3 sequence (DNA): TGCAGCGTTGAACGAGCTTCCCATGAGCAGTTCTTC.

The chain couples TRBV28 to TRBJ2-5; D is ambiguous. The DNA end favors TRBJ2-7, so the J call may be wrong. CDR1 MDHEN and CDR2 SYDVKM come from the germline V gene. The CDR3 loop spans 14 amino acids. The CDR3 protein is CASGSTASSYEQYF. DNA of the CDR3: TGTGCCAGCGGTTCCACCGCGAGCTCCTACGAGCAGTACTTC.

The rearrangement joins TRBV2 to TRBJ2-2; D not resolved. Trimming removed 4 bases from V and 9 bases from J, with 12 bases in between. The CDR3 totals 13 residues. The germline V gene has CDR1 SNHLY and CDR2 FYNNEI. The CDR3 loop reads CASSALEKRELFF. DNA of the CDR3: TGTGCCAGCAGTGCCCTGGAGAAGCGGGAGCTGTTTTTT.

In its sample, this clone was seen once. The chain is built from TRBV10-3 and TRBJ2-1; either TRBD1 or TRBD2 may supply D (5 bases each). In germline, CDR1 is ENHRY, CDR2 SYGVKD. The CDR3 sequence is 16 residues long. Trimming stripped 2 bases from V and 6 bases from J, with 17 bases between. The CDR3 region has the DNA TGTGCCATCAGTGAGGCCGGGACCCACACAGGCAATGAGCAGTTCTTC. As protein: CAISEAGTHTGNEQFF.

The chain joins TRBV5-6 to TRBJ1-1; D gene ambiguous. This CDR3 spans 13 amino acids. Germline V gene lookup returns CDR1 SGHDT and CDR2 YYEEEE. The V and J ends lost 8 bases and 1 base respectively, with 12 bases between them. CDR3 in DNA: TGTGCCAGAAAAGGATCGGGGAACACTGAAGCTTTCTTT. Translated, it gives CARKGSGNTEAFF. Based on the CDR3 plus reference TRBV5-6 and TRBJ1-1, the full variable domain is DAGVTQSPTHLIKTRGQQVTLRCSPKSGHDTVSWYQQALGQGPQFIFQYYEEEERQRGNFPDRFSGHQFPNYSSELNVNALLLGDSALYLCARKGSGNTEAFFGQGTRLTVV.

As DNA, the CDR3 is TGTGCCAGCAGTGTTCCAGGGTCGCGGACTGAAGCTTTCTTT. Translation: CASSVPGSRTEAFF. The gene calls are TRBV6-1 and TRBJ1-1, with a weak D call TRBD1 (5 bases). This CDR3 is built from 14 residues. Per germline, CDR1 MNHNS and CDR2 SASEGT. Deletions cut 4 bases from V and 5 bases from J, with 14 bases between.

The DNA of the CDR3 is TGTGCCAGCTCACCTGTCCCGGGAGCGTCCAGGAATGAGCAGTTCTTC. Protein: CASSPVPGASRNEQFF. This sequence joins TRBV18 and TRBJ2-1; tentatively, D is TRBD2 (6 bases). The CDR3 is 16 residues long. Germline V gene data show CDR1 as KGHSH and CDR2 as LQKENI. V lost 3 bases, J lost 7 bases, and 19 bases lay in between.

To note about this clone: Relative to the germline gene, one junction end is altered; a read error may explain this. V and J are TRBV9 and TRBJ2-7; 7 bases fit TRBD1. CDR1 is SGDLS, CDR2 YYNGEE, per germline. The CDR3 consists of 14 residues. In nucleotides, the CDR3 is TGTGCCAGCAGCGTAGCGGGGACAGCGTACGGGCAGTACTTC. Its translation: CASSVAGTAYGQYF.

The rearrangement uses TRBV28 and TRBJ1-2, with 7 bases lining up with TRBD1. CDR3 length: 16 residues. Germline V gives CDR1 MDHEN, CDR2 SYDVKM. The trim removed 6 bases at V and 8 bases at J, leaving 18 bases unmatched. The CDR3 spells CASSGRVRGQRWGYTF. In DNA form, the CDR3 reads TGTGCCAGCAGCGGACGGGTGAGGGGGCAGCGATGGGGCTACACCTTC.

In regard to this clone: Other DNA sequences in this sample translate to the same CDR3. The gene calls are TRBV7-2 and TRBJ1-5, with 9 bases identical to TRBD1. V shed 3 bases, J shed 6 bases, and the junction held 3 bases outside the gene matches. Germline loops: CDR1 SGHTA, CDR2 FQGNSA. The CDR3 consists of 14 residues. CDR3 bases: TGTGCCAGCAGCTTGGGACAGGGCGTTCAGCCCCAGCATTTT. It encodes CASSLGQGVQPQHF.

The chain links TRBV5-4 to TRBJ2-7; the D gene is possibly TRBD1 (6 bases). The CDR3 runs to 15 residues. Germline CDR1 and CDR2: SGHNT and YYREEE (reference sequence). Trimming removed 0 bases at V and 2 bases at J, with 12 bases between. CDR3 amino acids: CASSLGGGNPYEQYF. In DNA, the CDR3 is TGTGCCAGCAGCTTGGGAGGGGGAAATCCCTACGAGCAGTACTTC. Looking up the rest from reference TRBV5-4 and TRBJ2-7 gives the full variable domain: ETGVTQSPTHLIKTRGQQVTLRCSSQSGHNTVSWYQQALGQGPQFIFQYYREEENGRGNFPPRFSGLQFPNYSSELNVNALELDDSALYLCASSLGGGNPYEQYFGPGTRLTVT.

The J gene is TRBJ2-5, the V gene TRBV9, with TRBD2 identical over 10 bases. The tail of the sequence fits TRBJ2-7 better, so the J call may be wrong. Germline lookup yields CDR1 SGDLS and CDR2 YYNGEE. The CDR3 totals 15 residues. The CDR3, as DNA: TGTGCCAGCAGCGAGTCAGCGGGAGGGCCGTACGAGCAGTACTTC. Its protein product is CASSESAGGPYEQYF.

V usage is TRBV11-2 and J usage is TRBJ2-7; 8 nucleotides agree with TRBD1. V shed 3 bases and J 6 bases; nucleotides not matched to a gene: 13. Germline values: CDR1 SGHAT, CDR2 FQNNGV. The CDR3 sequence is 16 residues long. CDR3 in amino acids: CASSFAGRGLSSEQYF. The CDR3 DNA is TGTGCCAGCAGCTTTGCGGGCAGGGGGCTTTCTTCCGAGCAGTACTTC.

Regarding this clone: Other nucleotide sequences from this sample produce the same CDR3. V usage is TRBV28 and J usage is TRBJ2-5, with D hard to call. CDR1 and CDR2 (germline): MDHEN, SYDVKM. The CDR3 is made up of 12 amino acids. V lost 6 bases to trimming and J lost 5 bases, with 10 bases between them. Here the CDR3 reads CASSSVQETQYF. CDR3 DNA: TGTGCCAGCAGCTCAGTCCAGGAGACCCAGTACTTC. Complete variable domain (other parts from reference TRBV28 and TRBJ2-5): DVKVTQSSRYLVKRTGEKVFLECVQDMDHENMFWYRQDPGLGLRLIYFSYDVKMKEKGDIPEGYSVSREKKERFSLILESASTNQTSMYLCASSSVQETQYFGPGTRLLVL.

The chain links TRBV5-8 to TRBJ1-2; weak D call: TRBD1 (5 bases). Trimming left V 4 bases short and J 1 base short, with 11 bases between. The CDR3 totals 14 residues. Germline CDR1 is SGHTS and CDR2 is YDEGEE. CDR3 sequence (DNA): TGTGCCAGCAGCACCGGGACCGATAACTATGGCTACACCTTC. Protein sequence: CASSTGTDNYGYTF. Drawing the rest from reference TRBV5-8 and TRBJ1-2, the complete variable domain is EAGVTQSPTHLIKTRGQQATLRCSPISGHTSVYWYQQALGLGLQFLLWYDEGEERNRGNFPPRFSGRQFPNYSSELNVNALELEDSALYLCASSTGTDNYGYTFGSGTRLTVV.

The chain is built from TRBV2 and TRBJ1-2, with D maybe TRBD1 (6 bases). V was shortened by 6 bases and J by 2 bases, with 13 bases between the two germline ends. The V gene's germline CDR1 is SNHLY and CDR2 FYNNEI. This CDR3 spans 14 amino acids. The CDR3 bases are TGTGCCAGCAGCAGGGGTCTGGGGAACTATGGCTACACCTTC. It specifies CASSRGLGNYGYTF. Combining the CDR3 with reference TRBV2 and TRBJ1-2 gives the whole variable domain EPEVTQTPSHQVTQMGQEVILRCVPISNHLYFYWYRQILGQKVEFLVSFYNNEISEKSEIFDDQFSVERPDGSNFTLKIRSTKLEDSAMYFCASSRGLGNYGYTFGSGTRLTVV.

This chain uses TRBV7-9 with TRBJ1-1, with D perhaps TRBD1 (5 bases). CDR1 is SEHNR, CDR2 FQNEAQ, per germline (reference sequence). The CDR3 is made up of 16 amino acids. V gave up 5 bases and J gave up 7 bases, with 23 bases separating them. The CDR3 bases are TGTGCCAGCAGCCCTTCCGGGACCCTACTTGATGGTGAAGCTTTCTTT. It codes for CASSPSGTLLDGEAFF. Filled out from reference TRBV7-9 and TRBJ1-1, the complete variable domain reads DTGVSQNPRHKITKRGQNVTFRCDPISEHNRLYWYRQTLGQGPEFLTYFQNEAQLEKSRLLSDRFSAERPKGSFSTLEIQRTEQGDSAMYLCASSPSGTLLDGEAFFGQGTRLTVV.